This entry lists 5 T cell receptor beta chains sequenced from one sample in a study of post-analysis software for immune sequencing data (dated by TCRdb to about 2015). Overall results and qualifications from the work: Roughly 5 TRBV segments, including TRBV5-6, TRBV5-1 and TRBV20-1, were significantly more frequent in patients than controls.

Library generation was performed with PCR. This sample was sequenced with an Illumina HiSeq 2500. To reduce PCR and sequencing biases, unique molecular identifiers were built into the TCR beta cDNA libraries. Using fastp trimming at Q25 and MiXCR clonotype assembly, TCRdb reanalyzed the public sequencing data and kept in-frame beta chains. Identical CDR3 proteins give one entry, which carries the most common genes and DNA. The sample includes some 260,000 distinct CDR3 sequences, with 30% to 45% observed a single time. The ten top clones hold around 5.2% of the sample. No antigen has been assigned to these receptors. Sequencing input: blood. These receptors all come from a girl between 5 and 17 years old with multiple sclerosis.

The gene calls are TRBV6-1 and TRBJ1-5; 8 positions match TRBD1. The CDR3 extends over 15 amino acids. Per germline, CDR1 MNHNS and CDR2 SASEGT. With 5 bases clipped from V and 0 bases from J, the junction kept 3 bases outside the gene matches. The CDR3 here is CASSQGAYSNQPQHF. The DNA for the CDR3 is TGTGCCAGCAGTCAGGGGGCTTATAGCAATCAGCCCCAGCATTTT.

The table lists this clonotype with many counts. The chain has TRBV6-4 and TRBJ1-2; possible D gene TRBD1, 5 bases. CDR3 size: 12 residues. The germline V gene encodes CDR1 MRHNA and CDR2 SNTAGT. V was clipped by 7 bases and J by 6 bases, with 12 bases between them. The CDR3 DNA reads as TGTGCCAGCAAGATGACAGAGGATGGCTACACCTTC. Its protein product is CASKMTEDGYTF.

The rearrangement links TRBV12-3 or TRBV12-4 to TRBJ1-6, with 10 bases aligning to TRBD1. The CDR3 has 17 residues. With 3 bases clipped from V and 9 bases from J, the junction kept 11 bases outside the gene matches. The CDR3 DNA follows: TGTGCCAGCAGTTTTGCCTTAGGGGGACAGGGGTTTTCACCCCTCCACTTT. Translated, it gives CASSFALGGQGFSPLHF.

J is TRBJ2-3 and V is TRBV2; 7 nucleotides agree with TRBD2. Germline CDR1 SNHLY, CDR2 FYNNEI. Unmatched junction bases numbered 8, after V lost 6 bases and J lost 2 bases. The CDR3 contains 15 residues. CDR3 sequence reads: CASRGTTLSTDTQYF. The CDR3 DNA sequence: TGTGCCAGCAGAGGGACTACCTTATCCACAGATACGCAGTATTTT.

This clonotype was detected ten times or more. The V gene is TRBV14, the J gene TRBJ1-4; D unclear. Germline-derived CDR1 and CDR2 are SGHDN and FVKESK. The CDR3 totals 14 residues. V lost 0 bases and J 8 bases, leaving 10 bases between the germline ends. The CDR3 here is CASSQDLAGEKLFF. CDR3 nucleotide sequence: TGTGCCAGCAGCCAAGACCTGGCAGGCGAAAAACTGTTTTTT.